Given below is one TCR beta chain in context. Random hexamers primed reverse transcription of about 0.5 to 1 ug RNA. MiXCR, applied by TCRdb to the immunoSEQ multiplex PCR reads, yields one record per CDR3 protein. This sample has 170,000 or so distinct CDR3 sequences, with around 95% found just once. TEMRA cells were FACS-enriched, while CD8+ and CD4+ T cells were negatively isolated. From germline, CDR1 is KGHSH and CDR2 LQKENI. V shed 1 base and J shed 1 base, with 6 bases lying between them. This CDR3 region has 14 residues. This entry comes from a study of CD8 T cells in Susac syndrome. The gene calls are TRBV18 and TRBJ2-3; D is ambiguous. Sample: CD4+ T cells from PBMCs. The sequence was collected from a human donor with Susac syndrome. CDR3 sequence: CASSPLPRTDTQYF. The CDR3 DNA sequence: TGTGCCAGCTCACCACTTCCTCGCACAGATACGCAGTATTTT.